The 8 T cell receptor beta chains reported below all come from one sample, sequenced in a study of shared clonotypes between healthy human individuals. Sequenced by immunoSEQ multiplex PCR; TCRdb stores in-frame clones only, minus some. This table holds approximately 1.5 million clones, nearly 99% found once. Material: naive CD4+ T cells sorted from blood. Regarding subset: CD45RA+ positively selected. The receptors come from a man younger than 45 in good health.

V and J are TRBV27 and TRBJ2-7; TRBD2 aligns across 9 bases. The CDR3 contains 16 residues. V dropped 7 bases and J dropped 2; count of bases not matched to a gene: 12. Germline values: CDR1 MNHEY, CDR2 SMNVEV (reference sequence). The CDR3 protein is CASNRLAGTTTYEQYF. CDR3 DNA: TGTGCCAGCAATCGGCTAGCGGGGACCACGACCTACGAGCAGTACTTC.

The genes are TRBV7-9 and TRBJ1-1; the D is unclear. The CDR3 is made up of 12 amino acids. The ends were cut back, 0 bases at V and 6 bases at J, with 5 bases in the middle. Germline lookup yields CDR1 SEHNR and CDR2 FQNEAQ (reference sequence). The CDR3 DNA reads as TGTGCCAGCAGCTTAGCGCCGGCTGAAGCTTTCTTT. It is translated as CASSLAPAEAFF.

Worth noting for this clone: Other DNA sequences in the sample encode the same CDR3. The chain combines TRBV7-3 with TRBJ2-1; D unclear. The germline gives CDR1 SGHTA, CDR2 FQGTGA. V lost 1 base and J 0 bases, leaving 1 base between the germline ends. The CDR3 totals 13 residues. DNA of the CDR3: TGTGCCAGCAGCTTAAGCTCCTACAATGAGCAGTTCTTC. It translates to CASSLSSYNEQFF.

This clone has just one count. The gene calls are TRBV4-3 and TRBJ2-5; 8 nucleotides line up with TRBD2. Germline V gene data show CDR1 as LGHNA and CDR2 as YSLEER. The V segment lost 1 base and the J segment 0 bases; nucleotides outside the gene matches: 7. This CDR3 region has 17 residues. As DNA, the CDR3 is TGCGCCAGCAGCCAAGGGCTTAGCGGGGTAAACCAAGAGACCCAGTACTTC. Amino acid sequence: CASSQGLSGVNQETQYF.

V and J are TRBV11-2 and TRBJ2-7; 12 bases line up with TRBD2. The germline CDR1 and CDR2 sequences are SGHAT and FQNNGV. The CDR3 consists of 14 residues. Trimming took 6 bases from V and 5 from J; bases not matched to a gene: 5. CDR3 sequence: CASRRLAGDHEQYF. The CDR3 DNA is TGTGCCAGCAGAAGACTAGCGGGAGACCACGAGCAGTACTTC.

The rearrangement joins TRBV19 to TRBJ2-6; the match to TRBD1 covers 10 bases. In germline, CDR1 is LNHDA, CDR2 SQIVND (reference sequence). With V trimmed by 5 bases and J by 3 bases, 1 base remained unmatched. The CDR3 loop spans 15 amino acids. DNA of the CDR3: TGTGCCAGTAGTGACAGGGGGCTTGGGGCCAACGTCCTGACTTTC. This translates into CASSDRGLGANVLTF.

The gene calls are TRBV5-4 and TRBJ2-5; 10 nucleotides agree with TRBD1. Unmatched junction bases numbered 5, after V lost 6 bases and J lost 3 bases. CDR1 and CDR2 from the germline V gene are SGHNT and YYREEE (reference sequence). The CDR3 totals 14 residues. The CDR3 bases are TGTGCCAGCACGAGGACAGGGGGGAAAGAGACCCAGTACTTC. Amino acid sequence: CASTRTGGKETQYF.

CDR3 sequence (DNA): TGTGCCAGCAGTCCGGGACAGCAGAATCAGCCCCAGCATTTT. It codes for CASSPGQQNQPQHF. The chain is built from TRBV27 and TRBJ1-5, with 7 bases lining up with TRBD1. V lost 5 bases, J lost 4 bases, and 5 bases stayed unmatched. Per germline, CDR1 MNHEY and CDR2 SMNVEV (reference sequence). The CDR3 runs 14 residues.